A selection of T cell receptor beta chains follows, all from one sample in a study of blood T cell repertoires in COVID-19. Assay: immunoSEQ multiplex PCR; the TCRdb copy retains only in-frame clones and omits some. The table records 140,000 to 150,000 clones, about four fifths of them present only once. Input material: PBMCs or T cells enriched from blood (not recorded which). The receptors shown here come from a woman between 50 and 59 years old with acute COVID-19. Each CDR3 is given with its conserved first and last residue. The order of the fields is D gene, J gene, V gene, clone size, CDR3 DNA, CDR3 protein. A D gene is named only where the DNA matches it firmly. Clone size, where shown, is once, few, many, or a class for clones that have expanded.

TRBD1 TRBJ1-1 TRBV9 . TGTGCCAGCAGCGCTCAGGGGGTTCGGACTGAAGCTTTCTTT CASSAQGVRTEAFF
TRBD2 TRBJ2-5 TRBV19 once TGTGCCAGTAGTATAGTTGCGGGAGTGAGAGAGACCCAGTACTTC CASSIVAGVRETQYF
TRBD1 TRBJ1-1 TRBV29-1 . TGCAGCGGCGCAGGGGGCGCGACTGAAGCTTTCTTT CSGAGGATEAFF
TRBD1 TRBJ1-5 TRBV11-2 . TGTGCCAGCAGCCCCGGACAGGGGAGGCTTCAGCCCCAGCATTTT CASSPGQGRLQPQHF
. TRBJ1-3 TRBV30 . TGTGCCTGGAGTGTGTCAACGGACACCATATATTTT CAWSVSTDTIYF
. TRBJ2-7 TRBV28 . TGTGCCAGCAGTTTAATCGACGGGAGAACGAAGCAGTACTTC CASSLIDGRTKQYF
TRBD2 TRBJ2-1 TRBV19 . TGTGCCAGTAGTATATCCAGCGGGAGCAGTGAGCAGTTCTTC CASSISSGSSEQFF
. TRBJ2-3 TRBV30 . TGTGCCTGGGCGGCTTGGAGGTCCTGGGGCACAGATACGCAGTATTTT CAWAAWRSWGTDTQYF
. TRBJ2-5 TRBV5-8 . TGTGCCAGCAGCCCCGGGCGGACAGAGGGGGAGACCCAGTACTTC CASSPGRTEGETQYF
TRBD2 TRBJ2-1 TRBV11-1 . TGTGCCAGCAGCTTGGGACTAGCGGGAGGGAATGAGCAGTTCTTC CASSLGLAGGNEQFF
. TRBJ1-5 TRBV24-1 . TGTGCCACCAGTGACCCGCAGGGGACTCAGCCCCAGCATTTT CATSDPQGTQPQHF
TRBD1 TRBJ1-1 TRBV2 . TGTGCCAGCAGTGAAAGACAGGGGATGAACACTGAAGCTTTCTTT CASSERQGMNTEAFF
TRBD1 TRBJ1-2 TRBV5-6 . TGTGCCAGCAGCTATACAGGGGATGGCGGCTACACCTTC CASSYTGDGGYTF
. TRBJ1-6 TRBV5-4 . TGTGCCAGCAGCTTGGACAGATATAATTCACCCCTCCACTTT CASSLDRYNSPLHF
. TRBJ2-4 TRBV11-2 . TGTGCCAGCAGCTTAGATATGAACACGCCGCAGTACTTC CASSLDMNTPQYF
. TRBJ2-7 TRBV19 once TGTGCCAGTAGTACCCCAGGGGGGAACTACGAGCAGTACTTC CASSTPGGNYEQYF
TRBD2 TRBJ2-1 TRBV2 . TGTGCCAGCAGACTTCGGACTAGCGGGAGGAGCTCCTACAATGAGCAGTTCTTC CASRLRTSGRSSYNEQFF
. TRBJ1-6 TRBV27 . TGTGCCAGCAGATTACAGGGTGGTTCACCCCTCCACTTT CASRLQGGSPLHF
. TRBJ1-1 TRBV28 . TGTGCCAGCAGTTTAAACAGTGAAGCTTTCTTT CASSLNSEAFF
. TRBJ2-7 TRBV5-6 . TGTGCCAGCAGCTTGGCGGACGAGCAGTACTTC CASSLADEQYF
. TRBJ1-2 TRBV9 . TGTGCCAGCAGCGTAGACGCGAACTATGGCTACACCTTC CASSVDANYGYTF
. TRBJ2-7 TRBV13 . TGTGCCAGCAGCTTATCGGCGGAGCCCTACGAGCAGTACTTC CASSLSAEPYEQYF
. TRBJ1-4 TRBV19 . TGTGCTCCCTTAGGGGAAGAAAAACTGTTTTTT CAPLGEEKLFF
. TRBJ1-2 TRBV6-2/TRBV6-3 . TGTGCCAGCAGTCGGGACAAAAACTATGGCTACACCTTC CASSRDKNYGYTF
. TRBJ2-7 TRBV25-1 . TGTGCCAGCAGTGACCCGATGGAGGGGCGGTCAATCCACGAGCAGTACTTC CASSDPMEGRSIHEQYF
TRBD2 TRBJ2-5 TRBV7-2 . TGTGCCAGCAGCCCGCTAGCGGGAAGCAGCGTGACCCAGTACTTC CASSPLAGSSVTQYF
. TRBJ1-4 TRBV5-6 . TGTGCCAGCAGCCACTACAGGGACGGTGAAAAACTGTTTTTT CASSHYRDGEKLFF
. TRBJ2-7 TRBV27 . TGTGCCAGCAGTTCTAGGGGCAAGACCTACGAGCAGTACTTC CASSSRGKTYEQYF
TRBD1 TRBJ1-2 TRBV7-3 . TGTGCCAGCAGCCCGACAGGGAGCTATGGCTACACCTTC CASSPTGSYGYTF
TRBD2 TRBJ2-3 TRBV2 . TGTGCCAGCCCACGACCGACTAGCGGGCAAGATACGCAGTATTTT CASPRPTSGQDTQYF
TRBD1 TRBJ1-6 TRBV18 . TGTGCCAGCTCTCCTTATTCCGGGACAGGGGAATCACCCCTCCACTTT CASSPYSGTGESPLHF
. TRBJ2-5 TRBV29-1 . TGCAGCGTTGATTTTTCGGGAGAGACCCAGTACTTC CSVDFSGETQYF
TRBD1 TRBJ1-6 TRBV7-9 few TGTGCCAGCCAGGGGGATAACAATAATTCACCCCTCCACTTT CASQGDNNNSPLHF
. TRBJ1-2 TRBV7-9 . TGTGCCAGCAGCTTAGCGTCCAGGGGTGGCTACACCTTC CASSLASRGGYTF
. TRBJ2-7 TRBV7-8 . TGTGCCAGCAGCTCGGCCGGCGGTAGTGTATCCTACGAGCAGTACTTC CASSSAGGSVSYEQYF
. TRBJ2-5 TRBV27 . TGTGCCAGCAGTTTATCGTGGCAGAATGGAGAGACCCAGTACTTC CASSLSWQNGETQYF
. TRBJ2-7 TRBV6-5 . TGTGCCAGCAGCCGGAGGGGGGGTACAAACTACGAGCAGTACTTC CASSRRGGTNYEQYF
TRBD1 TRBJ1-1 TRBV10-1 once TGCGCCAGCAGTGGATTACACAGGGGGCCGACGAACACTGAAGCTTTCTTT CASSGLHRGPTNTEAFF
. TRBJ1-5 TRBV18 . TGTGCCAGCTCAAGTGGACAGTCCGGAGGTGGCAATCAGCCCCAGCATTTT CASSSGQSGGGNQPQHF
TRBD1 TRBJ2-7 TRBV3-1/TRBV3-2 . TGTGCCAGCAGCCAAGTTCTGGGACAGGGCTCCTACGAGCAGTACTTC CASSQVLGQGSYEQYF
. TRBJ1-6 TRBV11-2 . TGTGCCAGCAGCTTGGACTATTCACCCCTCCACTTT CASSLDYSPLHF
. TRBJ2-5 TRBV9 once TGTGCCAGCAGCCGGGACTTTCGGGAGACCCAGTACTTC CASSRDFRETQYF
TRBD2 TRBJ2-1 TRBV6-5 few TGTGCCAGCAGTTACTCGGGGACTAGCCTAAACAATGAGCAGTTCTTC CASSYSGTSLNNEQFF
TRBD1 TRBJ1-4 TRBV3-1/TRBV3-2 . TGTGCCAGCAGCCAAGAAGGGACAGGTGGGGGAAAACTGTTTTTT CASSQEGTGGGKLFF
. TRBJ1-2 TRBV6-5 . TGTGCCAGCAGGACCACAGGGATTTCAAGTGGCTACACCTTC CASRTTGISSGYTF
TRBD1 TRBJ1-2 TRBV5-1 . TGCGCCAGCAGCCCGGGGCCTTACTCGGTGGGACAGTCTAACTATGGCTACACCTTC CASSPGPYSVGQSNYGYTF
TRBD1 TRBJ2-1 TRBV7-9 . TGTGCCAGCCCAACGACAGGGTCATACAATGAGCAGTTCTTC CASPTTGSYNEQFF
. TRBJ1-3 TRBV4-2 . TGTGCCAGCAGCCCAGGAGGGGGGGCAGTAGCTGGAAACACCATATATTTT CASSPGGGAVAGNTIYF
. TRBJ2-2 TRBV12-5 . TGTGCTAGTGGTTTGGGCCTAGGGGTCGGGGAGCTGTTTTTT CASGLGLGVGELFF
. TRBJ2-5 TRBV2 . TGTGCCAGCAACCCCGTTGGGGAGGAGACCCAGTACTTC CASNPVGEETQYF
. TRBJ2-2 TRBV27 . TGTGCCAGCAGTTTAAGTCCTCTGGCCACCGGGGAGCTGTTTTTT CASSLSPLATGELFF